The clone carrying this T cell receptor (beta chain) came up a few times. Its antigen is unidentified. The sample belongs to a study of cytomegalovirus exposure and HLA in healthy donors. Study conclusions and caveats: In a later analysis, CMV-associated beta chains were mostly HLA-associated, it appeared. As immune exposure information, only CMV serostatus was available.

13 Jbeta primers and 60 Vbeta primers were used for the PCR. Assay: immunoSEQ multiplex PCR; the TCRdb copy retains only in-frame clones and omits some. The sample carries 75,000 to 90,000 clones, around 10% recorded once. Samples came from healthy bone marrow donors. The TCR comes from a man aged 55 to 70 in good health and CMV-seropositive. Sequenced sample: PBMCs.

CDR3 residues: CASRPAGGSDTQYF. CDR3 coding DNA: TGTGCCAGCAGGCCAGCGGGGGGGTCAGATACGCAGTATTTT. The V call is TRBV9, the J call TRBJ2-3; 10 bases fit TRBD2. This CDR3 is built from 14 residues. Losses at the gene ends were 5 bases for V and 4 bases for J; bases not matched to a gene: 4. Germline CDR1 is SGDLS and CDR2 is YYNGEE.